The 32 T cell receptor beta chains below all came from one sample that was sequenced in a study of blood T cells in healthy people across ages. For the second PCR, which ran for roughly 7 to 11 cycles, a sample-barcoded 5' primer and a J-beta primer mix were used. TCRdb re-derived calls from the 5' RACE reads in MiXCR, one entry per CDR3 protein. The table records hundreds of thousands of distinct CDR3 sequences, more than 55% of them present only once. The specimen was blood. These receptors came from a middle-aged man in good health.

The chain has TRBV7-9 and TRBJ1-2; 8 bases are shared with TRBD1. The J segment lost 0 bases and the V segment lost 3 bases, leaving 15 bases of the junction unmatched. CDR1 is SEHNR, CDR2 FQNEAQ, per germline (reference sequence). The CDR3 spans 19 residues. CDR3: CASSFSLRSDRATNYGYTF. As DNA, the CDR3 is TGTGCCAGCAGCTTTTCCCTGCGATCGGACAGGGCTACTAACTATGGCTACACCTTC.

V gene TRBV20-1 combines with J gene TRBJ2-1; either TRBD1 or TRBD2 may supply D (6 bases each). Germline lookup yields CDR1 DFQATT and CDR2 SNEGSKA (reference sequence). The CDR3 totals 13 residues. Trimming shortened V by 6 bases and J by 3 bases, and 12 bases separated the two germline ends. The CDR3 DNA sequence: TGCAGTGCACGGAGGGGGAACTACAATGAGCAGTTCTTC. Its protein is CSARRGNYNEQFF.

The CDR3 loop reads CASTGVNQETQYF. As DNA, the CDR3 is TGTGCCAGCACCGGGGTAAACCAAGAGACCCAGTACTTC. V gene TRBV14 combines with J gene TRBJ2-5, with a weak D call TRBD2 (5 bases). Germline V lookup: CDR1 SGHDN, CDR2 FVKESK. CDR3 length: 13 amino acids. V dropped 7 bases and J dropped 0 bases, with 9 bases sitting between them.

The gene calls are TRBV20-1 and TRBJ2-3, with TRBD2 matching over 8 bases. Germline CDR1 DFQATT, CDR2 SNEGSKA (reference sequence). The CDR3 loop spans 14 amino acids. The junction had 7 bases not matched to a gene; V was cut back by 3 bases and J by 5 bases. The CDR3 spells CSASSGGGGDTQYF. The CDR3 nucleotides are TGCAGTGCTAGTTCGGGGGGGGGCGGAGATACGCAGTATTTT.

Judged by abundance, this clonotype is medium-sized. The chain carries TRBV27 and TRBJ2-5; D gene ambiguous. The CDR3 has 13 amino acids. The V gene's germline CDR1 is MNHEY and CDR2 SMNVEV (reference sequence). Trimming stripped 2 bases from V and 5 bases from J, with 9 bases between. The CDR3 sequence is CASSLISRETQYF. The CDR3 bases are TGTGCCAGCAGTTTAATTAGTCGGGAGACCCAGTACTTC.

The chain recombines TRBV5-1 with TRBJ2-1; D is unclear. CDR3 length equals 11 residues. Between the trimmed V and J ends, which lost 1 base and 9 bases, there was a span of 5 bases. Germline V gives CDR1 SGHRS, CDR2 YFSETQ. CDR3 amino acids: CASSLIGEQFF. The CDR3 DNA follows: TGCGCCAGCAGCTTGATAGGTGAGCAGTTCTTC.

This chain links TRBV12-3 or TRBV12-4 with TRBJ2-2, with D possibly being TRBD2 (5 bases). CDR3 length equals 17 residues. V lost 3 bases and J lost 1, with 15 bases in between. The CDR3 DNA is TGTGCCAGCAGTTTTAGGGCTAGCCGAAAGAACACCGGGGAGCTGTTTTTT. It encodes CASSFRASRKNTGELFF.

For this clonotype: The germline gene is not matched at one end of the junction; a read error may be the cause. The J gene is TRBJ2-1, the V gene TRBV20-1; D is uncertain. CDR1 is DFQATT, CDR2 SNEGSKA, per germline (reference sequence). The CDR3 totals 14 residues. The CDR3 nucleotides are TGCAGTGCTGTAGATGTCAGATACTACAAGGAGCAGTTCTTC. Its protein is CSAVDVRYYKEQFF.

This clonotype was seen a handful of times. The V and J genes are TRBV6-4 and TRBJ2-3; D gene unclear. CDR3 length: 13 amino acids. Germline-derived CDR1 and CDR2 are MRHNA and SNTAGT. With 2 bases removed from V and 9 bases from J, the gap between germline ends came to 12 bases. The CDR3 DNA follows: TGTGCCAGCAGTGACACAGTGCTCGCGACGCAGTATTTT. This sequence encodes CASSDTVLATQYF.

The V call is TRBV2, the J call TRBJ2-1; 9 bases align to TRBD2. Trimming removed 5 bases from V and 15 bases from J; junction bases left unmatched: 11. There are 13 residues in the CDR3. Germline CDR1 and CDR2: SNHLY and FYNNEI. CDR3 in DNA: TGTGCCAGCAGTCAGGACGTTGGACTAGCGTTGTTCTTC. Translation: CASSQDVGLALFF.

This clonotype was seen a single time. The CDR3 loop is CASSYQGSSSYEQYF. The CDR3 DNA is TGTGCCAGCAGTTACCAGGGGTCAAGCTCCTACGAGCAGTACTTC. The V and J genes are TRBV6-5 and TRBJ2-4; TRBD1 might be the D (6 bases). The DNA end lines up better with TRBJ2-7; the J call may be wrong. The CDR3 extends over 15 amino acids. CDR1 is MNHEY and CDR2 is SVGAGI in the germline V gene.

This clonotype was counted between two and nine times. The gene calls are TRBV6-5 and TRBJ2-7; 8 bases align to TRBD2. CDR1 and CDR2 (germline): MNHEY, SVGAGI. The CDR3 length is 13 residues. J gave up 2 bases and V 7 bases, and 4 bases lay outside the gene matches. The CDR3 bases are TGTGCCAGCAAGAGTAGCGGGACCTACGAGCAGTACTTC. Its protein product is CASKSSGTYEQYF.

CDR3: CASSVAGIGQGSMNTEAFF. For the CDR3, the DNA is TGTGCCAGCAGCGTAGCTGGGATAGGCCAAGGCTCCATGAACACTGAAGCTTTCTTT. J is TRBJ1-1 and V is TRBV9; D is unresolved. This CDR3 contains 19 residues. The V gene lost 0 bases and the J gene lost 0 bases, with 21 bases spanning the gap. Germline CDR1 and CDR2: SGDLS and YYNGEE.

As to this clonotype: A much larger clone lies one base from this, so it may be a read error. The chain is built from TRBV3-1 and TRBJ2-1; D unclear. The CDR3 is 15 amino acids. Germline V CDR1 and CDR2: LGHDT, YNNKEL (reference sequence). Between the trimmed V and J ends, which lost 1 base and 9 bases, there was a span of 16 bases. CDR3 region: CASSQGRLVHSEQFF. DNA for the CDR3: TGTGCCAGCAGCCAAGGTAGGCTAGTCCACAGTGAGCAGTTCTTC.

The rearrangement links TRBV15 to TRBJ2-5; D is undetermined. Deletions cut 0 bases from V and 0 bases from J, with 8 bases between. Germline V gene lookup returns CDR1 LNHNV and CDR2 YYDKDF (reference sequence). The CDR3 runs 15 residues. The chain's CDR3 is CATSRDAGYQETQYF. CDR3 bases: TGTGCCACCAGCAGAGATGCCGGGTACCAAGAGACCCAGTACTTC.

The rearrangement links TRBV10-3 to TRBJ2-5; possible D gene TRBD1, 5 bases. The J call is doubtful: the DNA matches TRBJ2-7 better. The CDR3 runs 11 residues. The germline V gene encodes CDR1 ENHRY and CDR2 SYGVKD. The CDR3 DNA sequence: TGTGCCATCAGTCCAGGGTCCGAGCAGTACTTC. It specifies CAISPGSEQYF.

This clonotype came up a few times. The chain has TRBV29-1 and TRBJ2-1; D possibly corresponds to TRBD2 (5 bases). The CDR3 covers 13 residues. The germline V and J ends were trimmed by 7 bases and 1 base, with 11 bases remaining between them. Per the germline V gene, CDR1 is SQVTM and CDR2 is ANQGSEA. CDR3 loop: CSATDYSYNEQFF. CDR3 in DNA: TGCAGCGCTACTGACTATTCCTACAATGAGCAGTTCTTC.

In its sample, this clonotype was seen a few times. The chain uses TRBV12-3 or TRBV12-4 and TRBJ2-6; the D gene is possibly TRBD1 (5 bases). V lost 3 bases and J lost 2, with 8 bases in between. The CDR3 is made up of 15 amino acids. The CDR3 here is CASSFTRAGANVLTF. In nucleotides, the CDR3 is TGTGCCAGCAGTTTCACCAGGGCTGGGGCCAACGTCCTGACTTTC.

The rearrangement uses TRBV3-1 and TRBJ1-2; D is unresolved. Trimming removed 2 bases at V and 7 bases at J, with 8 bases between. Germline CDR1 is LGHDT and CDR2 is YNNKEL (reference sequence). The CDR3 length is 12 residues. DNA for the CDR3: TGTGCCAGCAGCCAATCGAGCCCTGGCTACACCTTC. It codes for CASSQSSPGYTF.

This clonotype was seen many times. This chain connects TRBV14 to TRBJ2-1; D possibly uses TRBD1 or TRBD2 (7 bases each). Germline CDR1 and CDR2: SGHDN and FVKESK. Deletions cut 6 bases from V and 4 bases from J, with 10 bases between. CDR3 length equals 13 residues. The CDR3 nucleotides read TGTGCCAGCAGTCAGGGGGGGTACAATGAGCAGTTCTTC. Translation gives CASSQGGYNEQFF.

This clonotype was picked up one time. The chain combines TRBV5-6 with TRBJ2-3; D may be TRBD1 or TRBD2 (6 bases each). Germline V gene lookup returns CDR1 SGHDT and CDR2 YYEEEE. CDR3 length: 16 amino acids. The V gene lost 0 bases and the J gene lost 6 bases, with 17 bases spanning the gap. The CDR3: CASSLVGRGGSDTQYF. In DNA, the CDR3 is TGTGCCAGCAGCTTGGTGGGCAGAGGGGGGTCGGATACGCAGTATTTT.

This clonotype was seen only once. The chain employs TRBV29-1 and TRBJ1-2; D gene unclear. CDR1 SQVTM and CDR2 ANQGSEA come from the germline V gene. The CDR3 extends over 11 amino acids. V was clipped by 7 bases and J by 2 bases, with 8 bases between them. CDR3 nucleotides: TGCAGCGAATCAACGAACTATGGCTACACCTTC. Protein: CSESTNYGYTF.

The chain's CDR3 is CASSLRDLYSYEQYF. Here the CDR3 DNA reads TGTGCCAGCAGTCTCCGGGACTTATACTCCTACGAGCAGTACTTC. The genes are TRBV11-2 and TRBJ2-7; D might be TRBD2 (6 bases). CDR1 is SGHAT and CDR2 is FQNNGV in the germline V gene. The CDR3 covers 15 residues. Between the trimmed V and J ends, which lost 6 bases and 0 bases, there was a span of 15 bases.

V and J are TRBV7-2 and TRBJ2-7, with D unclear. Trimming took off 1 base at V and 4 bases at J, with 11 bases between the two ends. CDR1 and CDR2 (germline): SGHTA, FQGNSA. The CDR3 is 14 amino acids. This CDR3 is CASSLGDMPYEQYF. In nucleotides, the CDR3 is TGTGCCAGCAGCTTAGGGGATATGCCTTACGAGCAGTACTTC.

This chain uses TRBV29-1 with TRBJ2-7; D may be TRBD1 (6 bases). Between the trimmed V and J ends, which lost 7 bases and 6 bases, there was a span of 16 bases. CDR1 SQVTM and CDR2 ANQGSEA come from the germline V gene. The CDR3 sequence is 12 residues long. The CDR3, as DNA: TGCAGCGCCCGGGACAATGGGCTCGAGCAGTACTTC. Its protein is CSARDNGLEQYF.

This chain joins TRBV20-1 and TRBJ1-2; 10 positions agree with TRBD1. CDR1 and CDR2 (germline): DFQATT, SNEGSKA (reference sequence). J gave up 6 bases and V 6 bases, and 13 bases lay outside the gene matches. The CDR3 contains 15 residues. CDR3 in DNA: TGCAGTGCAAATACCGGGACAGGGGACTACGATGGCTACACCTTC. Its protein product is CSANTGTGDYDGYTF.

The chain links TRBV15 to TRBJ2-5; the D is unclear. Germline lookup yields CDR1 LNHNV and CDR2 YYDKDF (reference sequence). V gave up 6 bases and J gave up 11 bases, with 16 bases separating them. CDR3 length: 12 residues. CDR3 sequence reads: CATRGLENEQYF. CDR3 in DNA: TGTGCCACCAGGGGATTAGAGAATGAGCAGTACTTC.

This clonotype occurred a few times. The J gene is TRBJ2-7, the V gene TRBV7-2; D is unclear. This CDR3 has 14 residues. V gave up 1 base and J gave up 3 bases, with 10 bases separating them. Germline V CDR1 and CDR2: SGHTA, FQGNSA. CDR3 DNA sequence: TGTGCCAGCAGCTTAGGTCGGCAAGTCTACGAGCAGTACTTC. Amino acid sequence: CASSLGRQVYEQYF.

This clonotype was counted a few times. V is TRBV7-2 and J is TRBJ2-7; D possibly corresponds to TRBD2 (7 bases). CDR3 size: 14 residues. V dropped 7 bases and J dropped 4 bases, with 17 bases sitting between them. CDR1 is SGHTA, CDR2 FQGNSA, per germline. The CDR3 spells CASKMGGAQYEQYF. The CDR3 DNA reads TGTGCCAGCAAAATGGGGGGGGCGCAGTACGAGCAGTACTTC.

CDR3 loop: CASRREGLVTGELFF. The CDR3 DNA follows: TGTGCCTCACGGCGCGAGGGCCTAGTCACCGGGGAGCTGTTTTTT. The rearrangement uses TRBV6-5 and TRBJ2-2; D may be TRBD2 (5 bases). The germline V gene encodes CDR1 MNHEY and CDR2 SVGAGI. Trimming shortened V by 11 bases and J by 4 bases, and 20 bases separated the two germline ends. This CDR3 region has 15 residues.

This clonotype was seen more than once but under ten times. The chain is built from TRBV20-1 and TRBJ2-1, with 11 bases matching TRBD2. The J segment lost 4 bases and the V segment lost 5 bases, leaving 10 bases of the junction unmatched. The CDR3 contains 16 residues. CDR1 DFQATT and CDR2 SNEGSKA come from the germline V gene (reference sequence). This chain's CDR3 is CSAWAEGTSGYNEQFF. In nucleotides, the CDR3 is TGCAGTGCTTGGGCTGAAGGGACTAGCGGTTACAATGAGCAGTTCTTC.

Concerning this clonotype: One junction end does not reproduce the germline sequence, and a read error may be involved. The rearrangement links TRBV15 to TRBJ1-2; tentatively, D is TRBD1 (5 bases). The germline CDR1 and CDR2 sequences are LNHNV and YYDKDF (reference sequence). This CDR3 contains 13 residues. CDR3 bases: TGTGCCACCGGCAGGCACGGGGGCTATGGCTACACCTTC. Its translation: CATGRHGGYGYTF.